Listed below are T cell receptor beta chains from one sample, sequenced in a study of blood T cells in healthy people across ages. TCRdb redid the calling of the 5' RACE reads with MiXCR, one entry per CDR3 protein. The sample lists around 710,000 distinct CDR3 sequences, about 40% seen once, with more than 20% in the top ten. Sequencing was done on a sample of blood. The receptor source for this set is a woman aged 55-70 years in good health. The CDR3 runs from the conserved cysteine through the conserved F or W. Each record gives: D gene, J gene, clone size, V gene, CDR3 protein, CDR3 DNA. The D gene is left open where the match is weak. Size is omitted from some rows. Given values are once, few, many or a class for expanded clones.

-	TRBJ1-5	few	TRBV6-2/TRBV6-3	CASSTGEQPQHF	TGTGCCAGCAGTACAGGTGAACAGCCCCAGCATTTT
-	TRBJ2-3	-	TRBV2	CASSAGHGTSTDTQYF	TGTGCCAGCAGTGCTGGGCATGGAACTAGCACAGATACGCAGTATTTT
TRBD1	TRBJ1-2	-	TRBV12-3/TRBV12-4	CASSFTGGQNGYTF	TGTGCCAGCAGTTTCACAGGGGGTCAGAATGGCTACACCTTC
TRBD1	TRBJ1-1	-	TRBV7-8	CASSLGQGQCEAFF	TGTGCCAGCAGCCTCGGACAGGGGCAGTGTGAAGCTTTCTTT
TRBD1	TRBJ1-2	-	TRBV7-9	CASSFRDRVYTF	TGTGCCAGCAGCTTCCGGGACAGGGTCTACACCTTC
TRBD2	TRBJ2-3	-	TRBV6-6	CASTFSPPGGGRDTQYF	TGTGCCAGCACGTTTAGCCCGCCGGGGGGGGGCAGAGATACGCAGTATTTT
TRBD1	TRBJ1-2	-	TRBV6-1	CASSEARQGAGGYTF	TGTGCCAGCAGTGAAGCTCGGCAGGGGGCCGGTGGCTACACCTTC
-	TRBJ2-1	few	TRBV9	CASSVGQGSGNEQFF	TGTGCCAGCAGCGTAGGTCAGGGTAGTGGCAATGAGCAGTTCTTC
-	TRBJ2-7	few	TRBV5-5	CASSSGFTGISYEQYF	TGTGCCAGCAGCTCGGGGTTCACCGGAATCTCCTACGAGCAGTACTTC
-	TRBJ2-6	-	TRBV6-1	CASKSGIGSGANVLTF	TGTGCCAGCAAATCAGGGATAGGCTCTGGGGCCAACGTCCTGACTTTC
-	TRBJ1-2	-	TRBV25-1	CASSPRGLKPGYTF	TGTGCCAGCAGTCCCCGGGGCCTGAAGCCCGGCTACACCTTC
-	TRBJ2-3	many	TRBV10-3	CAISLANTDTQYF	TGTGCCATCAGTTTAGCCAACACAGATACGCAGTATTTT
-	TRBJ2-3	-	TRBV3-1	CASSRGGGYTDTQYF	TGTGCCAGCAGCCGGGGTGGGGGATACACAGATACGCAGTATTTT
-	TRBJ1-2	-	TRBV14	CASSQDGLGYTF	TGTGCCAGCAGCCAAGATGGGTTAGGCTACACCTTC
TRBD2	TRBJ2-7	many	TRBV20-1	CSARVLAGGVYEQYF	TGCAGTGCTAGAGTACTAGCGGGAGGCGTTTACGAGCAGTACTTC
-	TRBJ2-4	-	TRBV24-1	CATSDLTGRGSKLAKNIQYF	TGTGCCACCAGTGATTTGACAGGGCGGGGGTCTAAACTAGCCAAAAACATTCAGTACTTC
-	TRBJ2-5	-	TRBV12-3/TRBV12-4	CASSQKVTQETQYF	TGTGCCAGCAGTCAGAAAGTAACTCAAGAGACCCAGTACTTC
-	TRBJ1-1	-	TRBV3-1	CASSQQGVWTEAFF	TGTGCCAGCAGCCAACAGGGAGTGTGGACTGAAGCTTTCTTT
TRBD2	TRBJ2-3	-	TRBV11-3	CASSLGGRAIDTQYF	TGTGCCAGCAGCTTAGGTGGGAGGGCCATAGATACGCAGTATTTT
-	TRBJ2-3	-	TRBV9	CASNEGVSTDTQYF	TGTGCCAGCAACGAGGGGGTGAGCACAGATACGCAGTATTTT
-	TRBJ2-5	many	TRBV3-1	CASSQDIETQYF	TGTGCCAGCAGCCAAGATATAGAGACCCAGTACTTC
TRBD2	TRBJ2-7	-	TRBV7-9	CASSPQGLAGIRSYNEQYF	TGTGCCAGCAGCCCACAGGGACTAGCGGGGATCCGCTCCTACAATGAGCAGTACTTC
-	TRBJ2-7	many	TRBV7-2	CASSDQPAYEQYF	TGTGCCAGCAGCGACCAGCCGGCCTACGAGCAGTACTTC
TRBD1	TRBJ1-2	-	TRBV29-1	CSVEGPRGPPNYGYTF	TGCAGCGTTGAGGGTCCGAGGGGGCCCCCTAACTATGGCTACACCTTC
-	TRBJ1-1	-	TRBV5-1	CASSLDLGGGGGTEAFF	TGCGCCAGCAGCTTGGACTTGGGGGGGGGTGGAGGCACTGAAGCTTTCTTT
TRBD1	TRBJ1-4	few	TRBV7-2	CASSSDRGQWEKLFF	TGTGCCAGCAGCTCCGACAGGGGGCAATGGGAAAAACTGTTTTTT
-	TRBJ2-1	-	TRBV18	CASSPPLDSYNEQFF	TGTGCCAGCTCACCACCTTTGGATTCCTACAATGAGCAGTTCTTC
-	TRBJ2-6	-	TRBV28	CASSSPGTGANVLTF	TGTGCCAGCAGTTCACCAGGGACTGGGGCCAACGTCCTGACTTTC
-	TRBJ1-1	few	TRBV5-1	CASSLEGYGTEAFF	TGCGCCAGCAGCTTGGAAGGGTATGGCACTGAAGCTTTCTTT